This T cell receptor beta chain was sequenced in a study of cytomegalovirus exposure and HLA in healthy donors. Whole-study context: A subsequent analysis stated that the roughly 120 validation repertoires were run on the same platform as the roughly 670 first-cohort repertoires. Study results and limitations: The study recorded 160 or so TCR beta chains that were cytomegalovirus-associated. Most sequenced TCRs were rare (though some public TCRs occurred in many donors). Reports indicated that the classifier achieved high specificity and sensitivity in diagnosing cytomegalovirus status.

This CDR3 is 17 amino acids long. J lost 3 bases, V lost 3 bases, and 9 bases had no gene match. Looked up from germline, CDR1 is SNHLY and CDR2 is FYNNEI. Concerning this clone: What it binds is not known.

Generated by immunoSEQ multiplex PCR, the TCRdb table keeps only in-frame clones and is missing some. The sample contains 71,000 or so clones, around 94% of which appear only once. The rearrangement joins TRBV2 to TRBJ2-2; 8 nucleotides match TRBD2. The receptor was isolated from a woman aged 18 to 35 in good health and CMV-seronegative. The source material was PBMCs. CDR3 bases: TGTGCCAGCAGTGACCAGCTAGCGGGTCTTCACACCGGGGAGCTGTTTTTT. Translating gives CASSDQLAGLHTGELFF.